Listed below are T cell receptor beta chains from one sample, sequenced in a study of response to subunit inactivated influenza vaccine. MiXCR, run by TCRdb on the RT-PCR reads, gives a single entry per CDR3 protein. Counted here are 650,000 to 700,000 distinct CDR3 sequences, 15% to 17% occurring once; the ten biggest clones make up around 10%. The source material was PBMCs from blood, sampled 12 days after vaccination. The receptor set was obtained from a man in his fifties who received an inactivated influenza vaccine. Both conserved end residues are part of each CDR3. A D gene is named only where the DNA matches it firmly. The size field is filled for only some rows; it gives once, few, many or a size class.

. TRBJ1-1 TRBV7-2 TRBD1 CASILTGSDTEAFF TGTGCCAGCATCTTGACAGGGAGTGATACTGAAGCTTTCTTT
. TRBJ1-1 TRBV12-3/TRBV12-4 . CASRSQTAEAFF TGTGCCAGTAGAAGTCAGACAGCTGAAGCTTTCTTT
. TRBJ2-4 TRBV7-2 . CASSYGRGLKNIQYF TGTGCCAGCAGCTATGGGCGGGGACTCAAAAACATTCAGTACTTC
many TRBJ1-2 TRBV7-2 . CASSPHGGSYGYTF TGTGCCAGCAGCCCCCACGGGGGCTCTTATGGCTACACCTTC
. TRBJ2-3 TRBV10-3 . CAIRQQGPRTDPQYF TGTGCCATCAGGCAACAGGGTCCGCGCACAGATCCGCAGTATTTT
. TRBJ2-5 TRBV5-6 TRBD2 CASSFTRGGLQETQYF TGTGCCAGCAGCTTTACGCGGGGGGGCCTCCAAGAGACCCAGTACTTC
many TRBJ2-1 TRBV5-1 . CASSPAQGGNEQFF TGCGCCAGCAGCCCAGCCCAGGGAGGCAATGAGCAGTTCTTC
few TRBJ2-2 TRBV5-1 . CASSLTGKPTGELFF TGCGCCAGCAGCTTGACAGGGAAACCCACCGGGGAGCTGTTTTTT
. TRBJ1-3 TRBV6-1 TRBD1 CASSTPGGASGNTIYF TGTGCCAGCAGTACCCCAGGGGGCGCATCTGGAAACACCATATATTTT
few TRBJ2-5 TRBV6-2/TRBV6-3 TRBD1 CASSYGQGESETQYF TGTGCCAGCAGTTACGGACAGGGTGAATCAGAGACCCAGTACTTC
few TRBJ2-2 TRBV7-3 TRBD2 CASRVGTGGPTGELFF TGTGCCAGCAGGGTGGGTACGGGAGGACCCACCGGGGAGCTGTTTTTT
few TRBJ2-3 TRBV29-1 . CSVEGQFTDTQYF TGCAGCGTTGAAGGGCAGTTCACAGATACGCAGTATTTT
. TRBJ1-4 TRBV18 . CASSPPGRGDEKLFF TGTGCCAGCTCACCACCGGGAAGGGGAGATGAAAAACTGTTTTTT
many TRBJ2-5 TRBV29-1 . CSVGGYQETQYF TGCAGCGTTGGAGGCTACCAAGAGACCCAGTACTTC
few TRBJ1-2 TRBV4-1 . CASSQQSGLYGYTF TGCGCCAGCAGCCAACAGTCAGGACTCTATGGCTACACCTTC